The clone carrying this T cell receptor beta chain was detected many times. The data derive from a study of T cells of healthy individuals. This CDR3 is built from 14 residues. The germline V gene encodes CDR1 MDHEN and CDR2 SYDVKM. With 5 bases removed from V and 9 bases from J, the gap between germline ends came to 17 bases. TCRdb passed the 5' RACE reads through MiXCR, listing each CDR3 protein once. The sample shows over 95,000 distinct CDR3 sequences, roughly a sixth of them seen only once. This receptor was taken from a human donor in good health. V is TRBV28 and J is TRBJ1-3; D perhaps matches TRBD1 (5 bases). CDR3 region: CASSRSGAGGTIYF. The DNA of the CDR3 is TGTGCCAGCAGTCGAAGTGGTGCTGGGGGCACCATATATTTT. Full variable domain (outside the CDR3, taken from reference TRBV28 and TRBJ1-3): DVKVTQSSRYLVKRTGEKVFLECVQDMDHENMFWYRQDPGLGLRLIYFSYDVKMKEKGDIPEGYSVSREKKERFSLILESASTNQTSMYLCASSRSGAGGTIYFGEGSWLTVV.